What follows are 7 T cell receptor beta chains derived from one specimen sequenced in a study of CD4 T cells in relation to SARS-CoV-2 and coronaviruses (dated by TCRdb to about 2021). The method behind the library was the immunoSEQ multiplex PCR assay. The source is immuneACCESS, and TCRdb retained only in-frame sequences with V and J called. Part of the clones is not carried over; for the studies checked, unresolved V genes explain less than half of this, and the remainder is unexplained. Here the sample has some 60,000 clones; just over 90% occur a single time. Of the sample, roughly 0.37% is held by the ten largest clones. Material for sequencing was naive CD4+ T cells from PBMCs. This sample's cell subset or site label indicates: naive CD4+ T cells isolated by negative enrichment. These receptors originate from an adult with COVID-19.

The chain links TRBV7-9 to TRBJ2-7, with 14 bases that match TRBD2. CDR3 size: 19 residues. In germline, CDR1 is SEHNR, CDR2 FQNEAQ (reference sequence). The junction had 10 bases not matched to a gene; V was cut back by 0 bases and J by 3 bases. CDR3 residues: CASSLAGGLAGVMGYEQYF. CDR3 DNA sequence: TGTGCCAGCAGCTTAGCGGGGGGACTAGCGGGAGTTATGGGCTACGAGCAGTACTTC.

V is TRBV19 and J is TRBJ2-1, with TRBD1 matching 9 bases. Germline loops: CDR1 LNHDA, CDR2 SQIVND (reference sequence). Germline trimming cut 8 bases from V and 6 bases from J; bases unmatched to any gene: 5. The CDR3 consists of 13 residues. DNA of the CDR3: TGTGCCAGTGGGGACAGGGATCCCAATGAGCAGTTCTTC. Translation: CASGDRDPNEQFF.

This sequence joins TRBV6-2 or TRBV6-3 and TRBJ2-7, with 7 bases fitting TRBD1. The germline gives CDR1 MNHEY, CDR2 SVGEGT. Trimming at V came to 2 bases and at J to 0 bases, leaving 1 base not matched to a gene. CDR3 length equals 14 residues. The CDR3 is CASSYGDSSYEQYF. In DNA form, the CDR3 reads TGTGCCAGCAGTTACGGGGACAGCTCCTACGAGCAGTACTTC.

A few counts support this clone. The chain uses TRBV6-5 and TRBJ1-6, with TRBD1 matching over 7 bases. V lost 10 bases, J lost 5 bases, and 8 bases stayed unmatched. Germline lookup yields CDR1 MNHEY and CDR2 SVGAGI. This CDR3 has 14 residues. CDR3 residues: CATNFRGNNSPLHF. The CDR3 DNA sequence: TGTGCCACCAACTTCAGGGGGAATAATTCACCCCTCCACTTT.

The V call is TRBV2, the J call TRBJ1-5; maybe TRBD1 (5 bases). The V gene's germline CDR1 is SNHLY and CDR2 FYNNEI. V lost 6 bases and J lost 7, with 16 bases in between. This CDR3 region has 14 residues. DNA of the CDR3: TGTGCCAGCAGCGACGGCACAGGCGGACAGCCCCAGCATTTT. It encodes CASSDGTGGQPQHF.

The chain uses TRBV6-1 and TRBJ2-3, with D perhaps assigned TRBD1 or TRBD2 (6 bases each). Germline V gene sequence: CDR1 MNHNS, CDR2 SASEGT. The germline V and J ends were trimmed by 3 bases and 6 bases, with 25 bases remaining between them. This CDR3 has 18 residues. The CDR3 region is CASSDVRGGRELRDTQYF. The CDR3 DNA reads TGTGCCAGCAGTGATGTCAGGGGCGGGCGGGAACTTCGGGATACGCAGTATTTT.

This chain links TRBV6-1 with TRBJ1-6; 7 positions match TRBD1. Germline-derived CDR1 and CDR2 are MNHNS and SASEGT. V shed 6 bases, J shed 8 bases, and the junction held 13 bases outside the gene matches. This CDR3 is built from 16 residues. The DNA for the CDR3 is TGTGCCAGCAGAGAAAATACCCGGGACAGTTATTCACCCCTCCACTTT. Translation gives CASRENTRDSYSPLHF.